This T cell receptor beta chain is drawn from a study of blood T cell repertoires in COVID-19. Looked up from germline, CDR1 is MNHEY and CDR2 is SMNVEV (reference sequence). This CDR3 comprises 17 residues. Trimming took 6 bases from V and 2 from J; bases not matched to a gene: 13. This clone is a singleton in its sample. Repertoires were generated with immunoSEQ multiplex PCR, while TCRdb's copy carries only in-frame clones and drops some. Found here are roughly 68,000 clones, 65% to 85% of them singletons; the top ten hold more than 13%. The TCR comes from a man between 60 and 70 years old with COVID-19, enrolled during active disease. V usage is TRBV27 and J usage is TRBJ2-3, with 8 nucleotides matching TRBD1. The sequencing sample was made of peripheral blood. This CDR3 is CASSPLLTGVYTDTQYF. In nucleotides, the CDR3 is TGTGCCAGCAGCCCCCTGTTGACAGGGGTTTACACAGATACGCAGTATTTT.